Here is one T cell receptor (beta chain) with its context. The data were produced by immunoSEQ multiplex PCR, yet TCRdb's version contains in-frame clones alone and is incomplete. The data show about 210,000 clones, roughly 85% seen once. Patients of the Seattle cohort, enrolled during active infection, were followed longitudinally. The data were taken from a study of blood T cell repertoires in COVID-19. Turning to the study itself: The United States, Italy and Spain provided the acute and convalescent COVID-19 samples. The cDNA or gDNA used as material had been derived from T cells, B-cell-depleted T cells, or PBMCs.

V gave up 3 bases and J gave up 6 bases; unmatched junction bases: 2. The germline V gene has CDR1 SGHRS and CDR2 YFSETQ. This CDR3 is 13 amino acids long. The clonotype was recovered from a man aged 50-59 years with COVID-19, enrolled during active disease. The sequencing sample was made of peripheral blood. The V call is TRBV5-1, the J call TRBJ2-7, with 11 bases matching TRBD2. CDR3 coding DNA: TGCGCCAGCAGCTCCGGGACTAGCGGCGAGCAGTACTTC. It codes for CASSSGTSGEQYF. The entire variable domain, with the rest obtained from reference TRBV5-1 and TRBJ2-7, is as follows: KAGVTQTPRYLIKTRGQQVTLSCSPISGHRSVSWYQQTPGQGLQFLFEYFSETQRNKGNFPGRFSGRQFSNSRSEMNVSTLELGDSALYLCASSSGTSGEQYFGPGTRLTVT.